What follows are 29 T cell receptor beta chains derived from one specimen sequenced in a study of T cell responses to AZD1222 COVID-19 vaccine. Sequencing was performed with immunoSEQ multiplex PCR; in TCRdb, only in-frame clones are kept and a portion is missing. The sample holds tens of thousands of clones, 75% to 90% seen once. Sequencing used peripheral blood, obtained on day 0 of AZD1222 vaccination. The receptor source for this set is an adult in good health.

V and J are TRBV28 and TRBJ2-3, with 10 nucleotides matching TRBD1. The CDR3 is 16 residues long. CDR1 is MDHEN and CDR2 is SYDVKM in the germline V gene. Trimming took 3 bases from V and 3 from J; bases not matched to a gene: 6. Here the CDR3 reads CASSFTGTGVTDTQYF. The CDR3 DNA sequence: TGTGCCAGCAGTTTCACCGGGACAGGGGTAACAGATACGCAGTATTTT.

The rearrangement links TRBV7-2 to TRBJ2-1, with 9 bases fitting TRBD1. The CDR3 has 15 residues. Germline CDR1 SGHTA, CDR2 FQGNSA. The junction had 5 bases not matched to a gene; V was cut back by 5 bases and J by 3 bases. The chain's CDR3 is CASSARTGVYNEQFF. The CDR3 DNA follows: TGTGCCAGCAGCGCCCGGACAGGGGTCTACAATGAGCAGTTCTTC.

The chain employs TRBV2 and TRBJ1-2; D might be TRBD1 (6 bases). CDR1 and CDR2 (germline): SNHLY, FYNNEI. Between the trimmed V and J ends, which lost 0 bases and 8 bases, there was a span of 10 bases. The CDR3 totals 13 residues. The CDR3 DNA reads as TGTGCCAGCAGTGAAGCAGGGGGAAAGGGCTACACCTTC. Its protein product is CASSEAGGKGYTF.

CDR3 nucleotide sequence: TGCGCCAGCAGCCAAGAGGCAGGGTTCAACTATGGCTACACCTTC. Its protein product is CASSQEAGFNYGYTF. The rearrangement links TRBV4-3 to TRBJ1-2; D is possibly TRBD1 (5 bases). Germline CDR1 reads LGHNA; CDR2 reads YSLEER. The CDR3 has 15 residues. V was shortened by 0 bases and J by 2 bases, with 10 bases between the two germline ends.

V gene TRBV5-5 combines with J gene TRBJ1-1; D may be TRBD1 (6 bases). CDR3 length: 13 residues. Germline V gene data show CDR1 as SGHKS and CDR2 as YYEKEE (reference sequence). Trimming pared 3 bases from V and 5 bases from J, leaving 11 bases between. CDR3 amino acids: CASSSDSYTEAFF. For the CDR3, the DNA is TGTGCCAGCAGCTCGGACAGTTATACTGAAGCTTTCTTT.

J is TRBJ1-1 and V is TRBV5-1; possibly TRBD1 for D (6 bases). Trimming stripped 4 bases from V and 1 base from J, with 17 bases between. The CDR3 loop spans 16 amino acids. Germline V gene sequence: CDR1 SGHRS, CDR2 YFSETQ. This CDR3 is CASSPRPTGQNTEAFF. The CDR3 DNA follows: TGCGCCAGCAGCCCTCGACCTACAGGGCAGAACACTGAAGCTTTCTTT.

The V and J genes are TRBV11-2 and TRBJ2-3; D tentatively fits TRBD1 or TRBD2 (5 bases each). V was shortened by 8 bases and J by 0 bases, with 15 bases between the two germline ends. The CDR3 length is 15 residues. Per germline, CDR1 SGHAT and CDR2 FQNNGV. CDR3 sequence: CASAIGTASTDTQYF. Here the CDR3 DNA reads TGTGCCAGCGCGATCGGGACGGCTAGCACAGATACGCAGTATTTT.

Written as DNA, the CDR3 is TGTGCCATCAGTGAAACGGGGACTAGCGCTTCCAATGAGCAGTTCTTC. It codes for CAISETGTSASNEQFF. The J gene is TRBJ2-1, the V gene TRBV10-3; 10 bases align to TRBD2. V lost 3 bases to trimming and J lost 6 bases; unmatched junction nucleotides: 8. The CDR3 covers 16 residues. Germline CDR1 is ENHRY and CDR2 is SYGVKD.

The gene calls are TRBV27 and TRBJ1-5, with D hard to call. With 5 bases removed from V and 2 bases from J, the gap between germline ends came to 13 bases. There are 15 residues in the CDR3. Germline CDR1 MNHEY, CDR2 SMNVEV (reference sequence). The CDR3: CASSVEGMGNQPQHF. The CDR3 DNA reads TGTGCCAGCAGTGTTGAGGGTATGGGCAATCAGCCCCAGCATTTT.

This clone has only a few counts. The chain couples TRBV6-5 to TRBJ1-5, with D uncertain. V shed 4 bases and J shed 8 bases, with 15 bases lying between them. Germline CDR1 MNHEY, CDR2 SVGAGI. CDR3 length equals 14 residues. CDR3 protein: CASSSRPEGKPQHF. The CDR3 nucleotides are TGTGCCAGCAGTTCCCGGCCAGAGGGTAAGCCCCAGCATTTT.

The chain employs TRBV7-2 and TRBJ2-2; tentatively, D is TRBD2 (5 bases). The V gene lost 5 bases and the J gene lost 0 bases, with 13 bases spanning the gap. Germline lookup yields CDR1 SGHTA and CDR2 FQGNSA. The CDR3 spans 16 residues. This CDR3 reads CASSTRTGTNTGELFF. The CDR3, as DNA: TGTGCCAGCAGCACGCGGACGGGAACGAACACCGGGGAGCTGTTTTTT.

The rearrangement links TRBV19 to TRBJ1-5; a possible D gene is TRBD1 (6 bases). CDR1 LNHDA and CDR2 SQIVND come from the germline V gene (reference sequence). Trimming pared 6 bases from V and 3 bases from J, leaving 15 bases between. This CDR3 comprises 15 residues. In DNA, the CDR3 is TGTGCCAGTAGCAATGGCGGGGGGCCCAATCAGCCCCAGCATTTT. This encodes CASSNGGGPNQPQHF.

V is TRBV6-5 and J is TRBJ1-2, with a weak D call TRBD1 (5 bases). V was pared by 7 bases and J by 0 bases, with 15 bases between. The CDR3 loop spans 15 amino acids. Germline lookup yields CDR1 MNHEY and CDR2 SVGAGI. The chain's CDR3 is CASIPQGPSNYGYTF. The CDR3 nucleotides are TGTGCCAGCATTCCCCAGGGTCCCTCTAACTATGGCTACACCTTC.

This chain links TRBV28 with TRBJ1-2; 7 nucleotides line up with TRBD1. The CDR3 covers 16 residues. From germline, CDR1 is MDHEN and CDR2 SYDVKM. The trim removed 6 bases at V and 4 bases at J, leaving 14 bases unmatched. The CDR3 DNA reads TGTGCCAGCAGAGGGGGCATTGTAAATTTGAGCTATGGCTACACCTTC. It encodes CASRGGIVNLSYGYTF.

The table lists this clone with a few counts. This chain joins TRBV4-2 and TRBJ1-2; the D is unclear. The CDR3 runs 14 residues. Germline V CDR1 and CDR2: LGHNA, YNFKEQ. Trimming took off 0 bases at V and 7 bases at J, with 12 bases between the two ends. CDR3 in DNA: TGTGCCAGCAGCCAAGAGGCAGTACCGCTTGGCTACACCTTC. Residues: CASSQEAVPLGYTF.

J is TRBJ1-6 and V is TRBV2; D might be TRBD1 (6 bases). The V gene's germline CDR1 is SNHLY and CDR2 FYNNEI. There are 16 residues in the CDR3. V lost 9 bases and J 7 bases, leaving 22 bases between the germline ends. CDR3 region: CASLGATSRGNSPLHF. DNA for the CDR3: TGTGCCAGTCTGGGGGCAACTTCTCGAGGGAATTCACCCCTCCACTTT.

The V call is TRBV19, the J call TRBJ1-5, with 7 bases lining up with TRBD1. The CDR3 runs 13 residues. Germline-derived CDR1 and CDR2 are LNHDA and SQIVND (reference sequence). The V gene end was trimmed by 5 bases and the J gene end by 6 bases; junction bases not matched to a gene: 4. The CDR3 loop reads CASSDTGVQPQHF. Written as DNA, the CDR3 is TGTGCCAGTAGTGATACAGGGGTTCAGCCCCAGCATTTT.

This clone is a singleton in its sample. This chain links TRBV4-1 with TRBJ1-5; no reliable D call. Trimming took off 1 base at V and 1 base at J, with 11 bases between the two ends. The CDR3 is made up of 16 amino acids. Germline V lookup: CDR1 MGHRA, CDR2 YSYEKL. For the CDR3, the DNA is TGCGCCAGCAGCCAAGTCTTGGGCTACAGCAATCAGCCCCAGCATTTT. Translation: CASSQVLGYSNQPQHF.

This clone was recorded only once. The chain uses TRBV28 and TRBJ1-2, with D possibly matching TRBD1 (5 bases). Trimming took off 6 bases at V and 2 bases at J, with 13 bases between the two ends. From germline, CDR1 is MDHEN and CDR2 SYDVKM. This CDR3 spans 14 amino acids. CDR3 sequence reads: CASRGATGNYGYTF. The CDR3 DNA sequence: TGTGCCAGCAGGGGCGCAACAGGAAACTATGGCTACACCTTC.

V usage is TRBV7-9 and J usage is TRBJ2-1; 9 bases match TRBD2. The CDR3 length is 18 residues. The J segment lost 0 bases and the V segment lost 0 bases, leaving 6 bases of the junction unmatched. CDR1 SEHNR and CDR2 FQNEAQ come from the germline V gene (reference sequence). The CDR3 nucleotides read TGTGCCAGCAGCTTAGCGGTTCAGCGGGGGGTCTCCTACAATGAGCAGTTCTTC. Translated, it gives CASSLAVQRGVSYNEQFF.

There are a few counts of this clone. V gene TRBV5-1 combines with J gene TRBJ2-1; 11 bases align to TRBD2. CDR1 and CDR2 from the germline V gene are SGHRS and YFSETQ. V trimming: 4 bases; J trimming: 4 bases; junction bases outside the gene matches: 7. The CDR3 totals 16 residues. For the CDR3, the DNA is TGCGCCAGCAGCCTACCACGACTAGCGGGGTACAATGAGCAGTTCTTC. Translated: CASSLPRLAGYNEQFF.

The J gene is TRBJ2-5, the V gene TRBV10-3; 10 bases line up with TRBD1. There are 16 residues in the CDR3. CDR1 is ENHRY and CDR2 is SYGVKD in the germline V gene. Unmatched junction bases numbered 3, after V lost 0 bases and J lost 2 bases. CDR3 residues: CAISESRDRGQETQYF. The CDR3 DNA reads as TGTGCCATCAGTGAGTCGAGGGACAGGGGTCAAGAGACCCAGTACTTC.

V usage is TRBV7-8 and J usage is TRBJ2-7; possible D gene TRBD1, 5 bases. CDR1 and CDR2 (germline): SGHVS, FQNEAQ. This CDR3 region has 13 residues. V was clipped by 3 bases and J by 6 bases, with 12 bases between them. The CDR3 spells CASSFSRGSEQYF. CDR3 nucleotides: TGTGCCAGCAGCTTCTCAAGGGGATCCGAGCAGTACTTC.

The rearrangement links TRBV6-1 to TRBJ2-7, with 8 bases matching TRBD1. CDR1 and CDR2 from the germline V gene are MNHNS and SASEGT. This CDR3 contains 20 residues. J gave up 3 bases and V 0 bases, and 19 bases lay outside the gene matches. CDR3 sequence: CASSEAWGRGLLRTGYEQYF. The DNA of the CDR3 is TGTGCCAGCAGTGAAGCGTGGGGCAGGGGGCTGCTTCGGACTGGCTACGAGCAGTACTTC.

Here the CDR3 reads CAISDKDRGPTRNGYTF. As DNA, the CDR3 is TGTGCCATCAGTGATAAGGACAGGGGGCCCACACGGAATGGCTACACCTTC. V gene TRBV10-3 combines with J gene TRBJ1-2; 11 bases are shared with TRBD1. CDR3 length equals 17 residues. The V segment lost 3 bases and the J segment 6 bases; nucleotides outside the gene matches: 12. Germline CDR1 is ENHRY and CDR2 is SYGVKD.

This clone appeared a single time. The genes are TRBV20-1 and TRBJ1-6; D gene unclear. The V and J ends lost 3 bases and 4 bases respectively, with 7 bases between them. This CDR3 spans 13 amino acids. Germline values: CDR1 DFQATT, CDR2 SNEGSKA (reference sequence). The CDR3 here is CSASREYNSPLHF. In DNA, the CDR3 is TGCAGTGCTAGTAGGGAGTATAATTCACCCCTCCACTTT.

The chain is built from TRBV6-5 and TRBJ1-1; D ambiguous. V was shortened by 2 bases and J by 5 bases, with 15 bases between the two germline ends. CDR3 length equals 15 residues. Germline CDR1 reads MNHEY; CDR2 reads SVGAGI. The CDR3 coding sequence is TGTGCCAGCAGTTACGACCGGGGTTTAGGGACTGAAGCTTTCTTT. Encoded protein: CASSYDRGLGTEAFF.

This chain joins TRBV19 and TRBJ2-1, with D unclear. Trimming took off 1 base at V and 6 bases at J, with 7 bases between the two ends. Germline values: CDR1 LNHDA, CDR2 SQIVND (reference sequence). The CDR3 runs 13 residues. The CDR3 DNA is TGTGCCAGTAGTATAGGCCCCCCCAATGAGCAGTTCTTC. Translated: CASSIGPPNEQFF. Supplemented by reference TRBV19 and TRBJ2-1, the full variable domain reads DGGITQSPKYLFRKEGQNVTLSCEQNLNHDAMYWYRQDPGQGLRLIYYSQIVNDFQKGDIAEGYSVSREKKESFPLTVTSAQKNPTAFYLCASSIGPPNEQFFGPGTRLTVL.

This sequence joins TRBV10-3 and TRBJ1-1; 7 positions match TRBD1. Germline V gene data show CDR1 as ENHRY and CDR2 as SYGVKD. There are 15 residues in the CDR3. V lost 0 bases to trimming and J lost 2 bases; unmatched junction nucleotides: 3. CDR3 residues: CAISESTGANTEAFF. For the CDR3, the DNA is TGTGCCATCAGTGAGTCAACAGGGGCCAACACTGAAGCTTTCTTT.